What follows are 25 T cell receptor beta chains derived from one specimen sequenced in a study of read filtering for tumor transcriptome and immune sequencing (dated by TCRdb to the early 2020s). The reads were generated on an Illumina HiSeq 4000. Starting from 400 ng RNA, TCR libraries were constructed with the Immunoverse kit using molecular barcoded adaptors that cover the alpha/delta and beta/gamma chains. TCRdb passed the public sequencing reads through fastp at Q25 and MiXCR, retaining productive beta sequences. Every CDR3 protein is listed once, alongside the most common genes and DNA of its rows. The sample yields under 50,000 distinct CDR3 sequences; roughly 15% were counted once. The biggest ten clones account for about 26% of the sample. What was sequenced was a population of CD138-negative cells sorted from bone marrow. This sample's cell subset or site label indicates: bone marrow mononuclear cells depleted of CD138+ plasma/myeloma cells by negative magnetic selection. These receptors all stem from a donor at least 40 years old with multiple myeloma.

This clonotype has at least ten counts. This sequence joins TRBV30 and TRBJ2-4; D gene uncertain. This CDR3 is built from 16 residues. Trimming cost V 4 bases and J 0 bases, with 16 bases left between them. CDR1 GTSNPN and CDR2 SVGIG come from the germline V gene (reference sequence). For the CDR3, the DNA is TGTGCCTGGACGGTTGGAAGTAACTTAGCCAAAAACATTCAGTACTTC. Protein: CAWTVGSNLAKNIQYF.

This clonotype was seen many times. V gene TRBV6-5 combines with J gene TRBJ2-7, with 10 positions matching TRBD1. Germline lookup yields CDR1 MNHEY and CDR2 SVGAGI. V dropped 4 bases and J dropped 0; count of bases not matched to a gene: 12. The CDR3 has 18 amino acids. The CDR3 sequence is CASSLRPGTGALSYEQYF. The CDR3 nucleotides read TGTGCCAGCAGTTTAAGACCCGGGACAGGGGCGCTCTCCTACGAGCAGTACTTC.

This clonotype has a count of ten or more. The chain uses TRBV20-1 and TRBJ2-5, with 7 positions matching TRBD1. Germline lookup yields CDR1 DFQATT and CDR2 SNEGSKA (reference sequence). With 6 bases clipped from V and 1 base from J, the junction kept 11 bases outside the gene matches. The CDR3 spans 15 residues. DNA for the CDR3: TGCAGTGCCCCCAACCCGGGACAGCCCCAAGAGACCCAGTACTTC. It codes for CSAPNPGQPQETQYF.

In the case of this clonotype: Just one base apart from a much larger clone, this may be a read error. The J gene is TRBJ2-2, the V gene TRBV11-2, with 8 nucleotides matching TRBD2. The J segment lost 5 bases and the V segment lost 7 bases, leaving 9 bases of the junction unmatched. The CDR3 is made up of 15 amino acids. Germline V lookup: CDR1 SGHAT, CDR2 FQNNGV. CDR3 sequence reads: CASTPNGGGTGELFF. The CDR3, as DNA: TGTGCCAGCACCCCGAACGGGGGGGGGACCGGGGAGCTGTTTTTT.

This clonotype was recorded many times. The chain recombines TRBV30 with TRBJ1-1; D call uncertain. Trimming removed 0 bases from V and 0 bases from J, with 5 bases in between. The CDR3 runs 13 residues. Germline V gene lookup returns CDR1 GTSNPN and CDR2 SVGIG (reference sequence). CDR3 nucleotide sequence: TGTGCCTGGAGTGTATCTTTGAACACTGAAGCTTTCTTT. Its translation: CAWSVSLNTEAFF.

By proportion, this clonotype is medium-sized (0.01 to 0.1%). This chain uses TRBV7-2 with TRBJ2-1; a weak D match, TRBD2 (5 bases). V was pared by 5 bases and J by 3 bases, with 8 bases between. Germline V gives CDR1 SGHTA, CDR2 FQGNSA. This CDR3 spans 13 amino acids. CDR3 sequence: CASSLTNYNEQFF. The CDR3 nucleotides are TGTGCCAGCAGCCTGACTAACTACAATGAGCAGTTCTTC.

With regard to this clonotype: A much larger clone differs by one base, so this may be a read error. The chain joins TRBV29-1 to TRBJ1-3; possibly TRBD1 for D (5 bases). CDR1 and CDR2 from the germline V gene are SQVTM and ANQGSEA. This CDR3 spans 14 amino acids. CDR3 nucleotides: TGCAGCGCCCGGACCGGGGGTCCTGGAAACACCATACATTTT. Protein product: CSARTGGPGNTIHF.

This clonotype was counted ten times or more. This chain connects TRBV7-6 to TRBJ1-4; D remains ambiguous. CDR1 and CDR2 from the germline V gene are SGHVS and FNYEAQ. The CDR3 runs to 15 residues. Between the trimmed V and J ends, which lost 9 bases and 1 base, there was a span of 15 bases. CDR3 residues: CASAQTDLTNEKLFF. Here the CDR3 DNA reads TGTGCCAGTGCTCAAACGGACTTAACTAATGAAAAACTGTTTTTT.

This clonotype was detected ten times or more. The chain employs TRBV6-5 and TRBJ2-5; D possibly corresponds to TRBD1 (6 bases). CDR1 and CDR2 from the germline V gene are MNHEY and SVGAGI. V gave up 5 bases and J gave up 5 bases, with 18 bases separating them. CDR3 length: 15 amino acids. CDR3 DNA: TGTGCCAGCAGTCACAGGGTCGGCGGAGTCGAGACCCAGTACTTC. This translates into CASSHRVGGVETQYF.

In this sample, this clonotype turned up many times. The V gene is TRBV7-2, the J gene TRBJ2-3; D may be TRBD1 (5 bases). The V end lost 1 base, the J end lost 9 bases, and 14 bases lay between the germline ends. CDR1 is SGHTA and CDR2 is FQGNSA in the germline V gene. This CDR3 region has 14 residues. The CDR3 protein is CASSLEGFQGTQYF. CDR3 coding DNA: TGTGCCAGCAGCTTAGAAGGGTTCCAGGGAACGCAGTATTTT.

This clonotype was counted many times. The chain employs TRBV3-1 and TRBJ2-3; unclear D gene. This CDR3 comprises 12 residues. V lost 0 bases to trimming and J lost 2 bases, with 0 bases between them. Germline lookup yields CDR1 LGHDT and CDR2 YNNKEL (reference sequence). CDR3 protein: CASSQDTDTQYF. The CDR3 nucleotides are TGTGCCAGCAGCCAAGACACAGATACGCAGTATTTT.

This clonotype was picked up many times. The J gene is TRBJ2-1, the V gene TRBV12-3 or TRBV12-4, with D maybe TRBD2 (6 bases). Trimming pared 8 bases from V and 11 bases from J, leaving 13 bases between. The CDR3 has 11 residues. CDR3 region: CASRAGRQQFF. The DNA for the CDR3 is TGTGCCAGCCGCGCGGGACGGCAGCAGTTCTTC.

This clonotype was detected ten times or more. This chain uses TRBV7-9 with TRBJ2-5, with 8 bases identical to TRBD2. The CDR3 length is 15 residues. Germline CDR1 reads SEHNR; CDR2 reads FQNEAQ (reference sequence). With V trimmed by 5 bases and J by 4 bases, 9 bases remained unmatched. This chain's CDR3 is CASSPRGGIGETQYF. CDR3 in DNA: TGTGCCAGCAGCCCCCGCGGGGGGATAGGAGAGACCCAGTACTTC.

This clonotype was counted ten times or more. V gene TRBV20-1 combines with J gene TRBJ2-7, with 9 positions matching TRBD2. CDR1 and CDR2 from the germline V gene are DFQATT and SNEGSKA (reference sequence). CDR3 length equals 15 residues. Trimming cost V 0 bases and J 2 bases; bases outside gene matches: 5. The CDR3 nucleotides read TGCAGTGCTAGAGATAGCGGACTAGCGACCTACGAGCAGTACTTC. Its translation is CSARDSGLATYEQYF.

In its sample, this clonotype was seen many times. The genes are TRBV7-9 and TRBJ2-7; D is possibly TRBD1 or TRBD2 (6 bases each). Per germline, CDR1 SEHNR and CDR2 FQNEAQ (reference sequence). The CDR3 spans 15 residues. The ends were cut back, 7 bases at V and 6 bases at J, with 22 bases in the middle. CDR3 nucleotides: TGTGCCAGCATCACAATCAGGGGACTGTTGGGCGAGCAGTACTTC. It is translated as CASITIRGLLGEQYF.

Notes on this clonotype: With a much larger clone just one base away, this may be a read error. The chain joins TRBV6-2 or TRBV6-3 to TRBJ2-4, with unresolved D. Germline loops: CDR1 MNHEY, CDR2 SVGEGT. The CDR3 sequence is 17 residues long. The germline V and J ends were trimmed by 4 bases and 0 bases, with 16 bases remaining between them. CDR3 DNA sequence: TGTGCCAGCAGTTCAGGACCGAAAAGCCCAGCCAAAAACATTCAGTACTTC. This codes for CASSSGPKSPAKNIQYF.

Notes on this clonotype: This likely traces to a read error, being one base from a far larger clone. The rearrangement joins TRBV6-2 or TRBV6-3 to TRBJ2-7; 7 bases are shared with TRBD2. In germline, CDR1 is MNHEY, CDR2 SVGEGT. The length of the CDR3 is 12 residues. CDR3 sequence (DNA): TGTGTCAGCAGTGCTAGCGGCTACGAGCAGTACTTC. It codes for CVSSASGYEQYF.

In its sample, this clonotype was seen many times. The chain carries TRBV5-1 and TRBJ2-6; D is possibly TRBD1 (6 bases). V lost 4 bases and J 4 bases, leaving 12 bases between the germline ends. The germline CDR1 and CDR2 sequences are SGHRS and YFSETQ. This CDR3 is 15 amino acids long. In DNA form, the CDR3 reads TGCGCCAGCAGCAACACAGGGACCGGGGCCAACGTCCTGACTTTC. The encoded protein is CASSNTGTGANVLTF.

This clonotype was observed a few times. At one end, the junction sequence differs from germline, possibly due to a read error. The gene calls are TRBV13 and TRBJ2-7; 11 bases match TRBD2. This CDR3 has 16 amino acids. Per germline, CDR1 PRHDT and CDR2 FYEKMQ (reference sequence). The CDR3 bases are TGTGTCAGCAGCCCCGCCGGGACTAGCGGAGTTTACGAGCAGTACTTC. Residues: CVSSPAGTSGVYEQYF.

This clonotype was counted ten times or more. J is TRBJ2-7 and V is TRBV27, with TRBD2 matching over 12 bases. V lost 5 bases, J lost 5 bases, and 10 bases stayed unmatched. This CDR3 is 16 amino acids long. CDR1 is MNHEY and CDR2 is SMNVEV in the germline V gene (reference sequence). The CDR3 nucleotides are TGTGCCAGCAGTACCCGACTAGCGGGAGCCCGGGACGAGCAGTACTTC. Amino acid sequence: CASSTRLAGARDEQYF.

This clonotype was detected ten times or more. V gene TRBV7-2 combines with J gene TRBJ2-3; a weak D match, TRBD2 (5 bases). Trimming removed 6 bases at V and 6 bases at J, with 13 bases between. The CDR3 length is 13 residues. Germline CDR1 reads SGHTA; CDR2 reads FQGNSA. CDR3 loop: CASRGTSGDTQYF. CDR3 coding DNA: TGTGCCAGCAGGGGTACCAGCGGTGATACGCAGTATTTT.

This clonotype was seen many times. The rearrangement joins TRBV7-8 to TRBJ2-7; perhaps TRBD1 as D (5 bases). The germline V gene encodes CDR1 SGHVS and CDR2 FQNEAQ. The CDR3 totals 14 residues. With 4 bases removed from V and 1 base from J, the gap between germline ends came to 11 bases. CDR3 bases: TGTGCCAGCAGCTCCCTGACAGCGTCCTACGAGCAGTACTTC. It is translated as CASSSLTASYEQYF.

Of note for this clonotype: This clone may be a read error of a much larger clone one base away. This rearrangement joins TRBV28 to TRBJ2-4; D unresolved. The CDR3 extends over 12 amino acids. Germline CDR1 and CDR2: MDHEN and SYDVKM. The CDR3 nucleotides are TGTGCCAGCAGGGCCCGGTTTAACATTCGGTACTTC. It yields the protein CASRARFNIRYF.

This clonotype has a count of ten or more. V and J are TRBV19 and TRBJ2-2; D uncertain. This CDR3 contains 14 residues. Per the germline V gene, CDR1 is LNHDA and CDR2 is SQIVND (reference sequence). Trimming left V 4 bases short and J 1 base short, with 7 bases between. CDR3 DNA sequence: TGTGCCAGTAGTACGACGGAGAACACCGGGGAGCTGTTTTTT. Protein product: CASSTTENTGELFF.

As regards this clonotype: At one of its ends the junction is not consistent with the germline gene, which may arise from a read error. The chain uses TRBV7-7 and TRBJ2-1; a weak D match, TRBD2 (5 bases). This CDR3 is built from 14 residues. Germline CDR1 reads SSHAT; CDR2 reads FNYEAQ (reference sequence). The CDR3: CASSPGGSVHEQFF. Written as DNA, the CDR3 is TGTGCTAGCAGCCCCGGTGGTAGCGTGCATGAGCAGTTCTTC.